The TCR beta chain described here comes from a study of T cells in localized non-small cell lung cancer. Assay: immunoSEQ multiplex PCR; the TCRdb copy retains only in-frame clones and omits some. This sample has 28,000 or so clones, with 87% found just once. V was cut by 9 bases and J by 4 bases, with 13 bases left in between. The CDR3 spans 13 residues. In germline, CDR1 is MDHEN, CDR2 SYDVKM. Concerning this clone: Antigen specificity is unknown.

General study points: Tumor trailed uninvolved adjacent lung in T cell clonality, which peaked there. Longer survival (overall) was linked to higher T cell density in blood. Tumor samples were not multi-region, leaving intratumor heterogeneity unexcluded. Adjacent lung had a median roughly 58 of the 100 largest tumor clones.

The origin of this receptor is a male donor aged 60 or over with stage I lung adenocarcinoma. The sequencing here drew on peripheral blood, taken before any cancer treatment. This chain uses TRBV28 with TRBJ1-3; D is perhaps TRBD1 (5 bases). CDR3 coding DNA: TGTGCCAGTTCCCTGGGGGGAGGAAACACCATATATTTT. This gives the protein CASSLGGGNTIYF.